These 32 T cell receptor beta chains were sequenced from one sample in a study of T cells in tuberculosis. This sample's time point: new active TB diagnosis, blood taken before or within 7 days of starting treatment. Data came from immunoSEQ multiplex PCR; TCRdb stores just in-frame clones and leaves some out. The data contain approximately 30,000 clones, approximately 90% of them singletons. Sequencing was performed on PBMCs, taken at tuberculosis diagnosis. The receptors stem from an adult with tuberculosis.

This clone showed up just once. The chain links TRBV9 to TRBJ2-7; the match to TRBD2 covers 8 bases. The J segment lost 7 bases and the V segment lost 1 base, leaving 7 bases of the junction unmatched. The germline V gene has CDR1 SGDLS and CDR2 YYNGEE. The CDR3 is made up of 14 amino acids. DNA for the CDR3: TGTGCCAGCAGCGTATCGTGGGCGGGAGGAGAGCAGTACTTC. It is translated as CASSVSWAGGEQYF.

This chain connects TRBV29-1 to TRBJ2-7; D ambiguous. V dropped 6 bases and J dropped 0 bases, with 9 bases sitting between them. The CDR3 contains 12 residues. Germline CDR1 is SQVTM and CDR2 is ANQGSEA. The chain's CDR3 is CSVGQASYEQYF. DNA of the CDR3: TGCAGCGTGGGCCAGGCCTCCTACGAGCAGTACTTC.

The chain joins TRBV6-5 to TRBJ2-3, with a possible D match to TRBD2 (5 bases). This CDR3 region has 14 residues. CDR1 is MNHEY and CDR2 is SVGAGI in the germline V gene. V was pared by 2 bases and J by 5 bases, with 11 bases between. CDR3 nucleotides: TGTGCCAGCAGTTACAGGGAGATAGGAGATACGCAGTATTTT. Its translation is CASSYREIGDTQYF.

The V and J genes are TRBV13 and TRBJ1-2, with 7 bases matching TRBD1. This CDR3 has 16 amino acids. Germline CDR1 is PRHDT and CDR2 is FYEKMQ (reference sequence). The V gene end was trimmed by 2 bases and the J gene end by 2 bases; junction bases not matched to a gene: 8. The DNA of the CDR3 is TGTGCCAGCAGCTTAAAAAGCGGACAGGACAACTATGGCTACACCTTC. It codes for CASSLKSGQDNYGYTF.

The gene calls are TRBV9 and TRBJ2-7; 8 nucleotides match TRBD2. This CDR3 has 14 residues. V was clipped by 3 bases and J by 2 bases; unmatched bases: 4. Germline V gene data show CDR1 as SGDLS and CDR2 as YYNGEE. CDR3 loop: CASSETSVPYEQYF. The CDR3 DNA sequence: TGTGCCAGCAGCGAGACTAGCGTACCCTACGAGCAGTACTTC.

The chain has TRBV11-2 and TRBJ1-2; no clear D. CDR3 length: 13 residues. Trimming took 5 bases from V and 7 from J, leaving 14 bases between them. Germline lookup yields CDR1 SGHAT and CDR2 FQNNGV. The CDR3 bases are TGTGCCAGCAGCCAAACCCCAGGTATTGGCTACACCTTC. Encoded protein: CASSQTPGIGYTF.

The gene calls are TRBV6-6 and TRBJ2-3; D uncertain. This CDR3 is built from 12 residues. CDR1 and CDR2 from the germline V gene are MNHNY and SVGAGI (reference sequence). The V end lost 5 bases, the J end lost 6 bases, and 9 bases lay between the germline ends. The CDR3 is CASSQTPDTQYF. The DNA for the CDR3 is TGTGCCAGCAGTCAGACTCCCGATACGCAGTATTTT.

The chain joins TRBV11-1 to TRBJ2-2, with 14 bases aligning to TRBD2. The CDR3 runs 18 residues. V shed 5 bases and J 1 base; nucleotides not matched to a gene: 6. Germline-derived CDR1 and CDR2 are SGHAT and FQDESV (reference sequence). In nucleotides, the CDR3 is TGTGCCAGCAGCCCAGGGACTAGCGGGAGCGAGAACACCGGGGAGCTGTTTTTT. Translating gives CASSPGTSGSENTGELFF.

The rearrangement joins TRBV28 to TRBJ1-3; perhaps TRBD1 as D (5 bases). Germline-derived CDR1 and CDR2 are MDHEN and SYDVKM. The CDR3 has 15 residues. Trimming removed 4 bases at V and 0 bases at J, with 10 bases between. The CDR3 loop is CASSSGITSGNTIYF. The CDR3 DNA follows: TGTGCCAGCAGTTCAGGGATAACCTCTGGAAACACCATATATTTT.

The rearrangement links TRBV2 to TRBJ2-3; D is ambiguous. Germline values: CDR1 SNHLY, CDR2 FYNNEI. The CDR3 extends over 15 amino acids. V was trimmed by 4 bases and J by 1 base, leaving 12 bases between them. The CDR3 spells CASSGGFDRTDTQYF. CDR3 coding DNA: TGTGCCAGCAGTGGCGGATTCGACCGCACAGATACGCAGTATTTT.

The rearrangement links TRBV28 to TRBJ1-5, with D perhaps matching TRBD1 (6 bases). This CDR3 is 14 amino acids long. V was shortened by 2 bases and J by 4 bases, with 9 bases between the two germline ends. CDR1 is MDHEN and CDR2 is SYDVKM in the germline V gene. This chain's CDR3 is CASSLTQGNQPQHF. CDR3 nucleotide sequence: TGTGCCAGCAGTTTAACTCAGGGGAATCAGCCCCAGCATTTT.

This chain links TRBV28 with TRBJ2-7; 7 bases are a match to TRBD2. This CDR3 comprises 15 residues. Germline lookup yields CDR1 MDHEN and CDR2 SYDVKM. The ends lost 3 bases at V and 3 bases at J; junction bases unmatched: 8. The CDR3 sequence: CASSLGGDQLYEQYF. CDR3 in DNA: TGTGCCAGCAGTTTGGGGGGGGACCAACTCTACGAGCAGTACTTC.

This clone was counted once. CDR3 coding DNA: TGCGCCAGCAGCCCCCGGACAGGGAACTATGGCTACACCTTC. Translated, it gives CASSPRTGNYGYTF. The rearrangement links TRBV5-1 to TRBJ1-2; 8 bases are a match to TRBD1. CDR1 is SGHRS and CDR2 is YFSETQ in the germline V gene. This CDR3 spans 14 amino acids. The ends lost 4 bases at V and 2 bases at J; junction bases unmatched: 4.

The rearrangement links TRBV28 to TRBJ2-7; D remains unclear. The germline V and J ends were trimmed by 8 bases and 1 base, with 12 bases remaining between them. Germline CDR1 is MDHEN and CDR2 is SYDVKM. The CDR3 contains 13 residues. CDR3 protein: CASRGRRSYEQYF. As DNA, the CDR3 is TGTGCCAGCCGAGGAAGGCGGTCCTACGAGCAGTACTTC.

The V call is TRBV7-2, the J call TRBJ2-2; tentative D call: TRBD2 (5 bases). With 1 base removed from V and 5 bases from J, the gap between germline ends came to 14 bases. The CDR3 has 16 amino acids. Germline V CDR1 and CDR2: SGHTA, FQGNSA. CDR3 in amino acids: CASSLEIRRLTGELFF. The CDR3 nucleotides read TGTGCCAGCAGCTTAGAAATCAGGAGACTAACCGGGGAGCTGTTTTTT.

This rearrangement joins TRBV2 to TRBJ1-2, with TRBD1 identical over 8 bases. Germline V gene sequence: CDR1 SNHLY, CDR2 FYNNEI. There are 13 residues in the CDR3. After removal of 7 bases from V and 5 bases from J, the junction contained 6 bases not matched to a gene. Here the CDR3 reads CASTTGVGYGYTF. CDR3 nucleotides: TGTGCCAGCACGACAGGGGTGGGGTATGGCTACACCTTC.

The J gene is TRBJ2-1, the V gene TRBV18; TRBD1 agrees at 7 bases. The CDR3 extends over 14 amino acids. V shed 8 bases and J 0 bases; nucleotides not matched to a gene: 4. Germline CDR1 and CDR2: KGHSH and LQKENI. The CDR3 sequence: CASRDRISYNEQFF. The CDR3 DNA sequence: TGTGCCAGCCGGGACAGAATCTCCTACAATGAGCAGTTCTTC.

J is TRBJ2-2 and V is TRBV11-2; tentatively, D is TRBD2 (6 bases). Germline values: CDR1 SGHAT, CDR2 FQNNGV. The CDR3 has 13 residues. Trimming shortened V by 3 bases and J by 7 bases, and 9 bases separated the two germline ends. For the CDR3, the DNA is TGTGCCAGCAGCTTTGGGGGGTACGGGGAGCTGTTTTTT. Residues: CASSFGGYGELFF.

The chain uses TRBV5-1 and TRBJ1-5, with a weak D call TRBD1 (6 bases). This CDR3 contains 14 residues. Trimming took off 0 bases at V and 7 bases at J, with 11 bases between the two ends. CDR1 is SGHRS and CDR2 is YFSETQ in the germline V gene. CDR3 protein: CASSLGIGGQPQHF. CDR3 bases: TGCGCCAGCAGCTTGGGTATAGGGGGACAGCCCCAGCATTTT.

The chain carries TRBV5-6 and TRBJ1-1; TRBD1 is a possible D gene (5 bases). Germline CDR1 reads SGHDT; CDR2 reads YYEEEE. CDR3 length: 14 residues. The V gene lost 2 bases and the J gene lost 1 base, with 9 bases spanning the gap. CDR3 residues: CASSLTGTNTEAFF. The CDR3 nucleotides are TGTGCCAGCAGCTTAACAGGAACGAACACTGAAGCTTTCTTT.

V is TRBV5-4 and J is TRBJ2-1; the match to TRBD2 covers 14 bases. The CDR3 covers 16 residues. Per germline, CDR1 SGHNT and CDR2 YYREEE (reference sequence). The V segment lost 4 bases and the J segment 6 bases; nucleotides outside the gene matches: 6. DNA of the CDR3: TGTGCCAGCAGCCTGGGGGGACTAGCGGGAGTCAATGAGCAGTTCTTC. This translates into CASSLGGLAGVNEQFF. The full variable domain, rest sourced from reference TRBV5-4 and TRBJ2-1, is ETGVTQSPTHLIKTRGQQVTLRCSSQSGHNTVSWYQQALGQGPQFIFQYYREEENGRGNFPPRFSGLQFPNYSSELNVNALELDDSALYLCASSLGGLAGVNEQFFGPGTRLTVL.

V gene TRBV6-1 combines with J gene TRBJ1-1; a weak D match, TRBD1 (6 bases). Trimming left V 6 bases short and J 1 base short, with 12 bases between. The germline V gene has CDR1 MNHNS and CDR2 SASEGT. This CDR3 is built from 14 residues. The CDR3 DNA reads as TGTGCCAGCAGGGCCGGGACACGGAACACTGAAGCTTTCTTT. Protein sequence: CASRAGTRNTEAFF.

The chain carries TRBV29-1 and TRBJ1-4; the match to TRBD1 covers 7 bases. Per the germline V gene, CDR1 is SQVTM and CDR2 is ANQGSEA. The V gene end was trimmed by 6 bases and the J gene end by 4 bases; junction bases not matched to a gene: 5. The CDR3 has 13 residues. This chain's CDR3 is CSVRDRDNEKLFF. Written as DNA, the CDR3 is TGCAGCGTGCGGGACAGAGATAATGAAAAACTGTTTTTT.

The chain employs TRBV5-4 and TRBJ2-1; TRBD1 matches 8 bases. Germline assignment: CDR1 SGHNT and CDR2 YYREEE (reference sequence). After removal of 4 bases from V and 7 bases from J, the junction contained 10 bases not matched to a gene. This CDR3 spans 15 amino acids. The CDR3 coding sequence is TGTGCCAGCAGCCCTACAGGGGGTATACAAAATGAGCAGTTCTTC. Encoded protein: CASSPTGGIQNEQFF.

This chain uses TRBV7-8 with TRBJ1-5; perhaps TRBD1 as D (6 bases). This CDR3 comprises 16 residues. Trimming removed 1 base from V and 4 bases from J, with 14 bases in between. Germline CDR1 reads SGHVS; CDR2 reads FQNEAQ. The CDR3: CASSLGPGERNQPQHF. The CDR3 DNA follows: TGTGCCAGCAGCTTAGGGCCAGGGGAGCGTAATCAGCCCCAGCATTTT.

The chain uses TRBV5-6 and TRBJ2-2; a weak D match, TRBD1 (5 bases). This CDR3 has 14 residues. V was pared by 5 bases and J by 2 bases, with 10 bases between. The V gene's germline CDR1 is SGHDT and CDR2 YYEEEE. CDR3 in amino acids: CASRQTVNTGELFF. Written as DNA, the CDR3 is TGTGCCAGCAGACAGACAGTAAACACCGGGGAGCTGTTTTTT.

A single count supports this clone. The rearrangement joins TRBV11-2 to TRBJ2-7, with 10 bases aligning to TRBD2. Germline V CDR1 and CDR2: SGHAT, FQNNGV. The V and J ends lost 4 bases and 7 bases, in that order; junction bases with no gene match: 10. This CDR3 is built from 15 residues. The CDR3: CASSSESGGAHEQYF. The CDR3 DNA reads as TGTGCCAGCAGCTCAGAAAGCGGGGGGGCACATGAGCAGTACTTC.

The chain employs TRBV15 and TRBJ1-1, with D possibly TRBD1 on 6 matching bases. V was trimmed by 8 bases and J by 6 bases, leaving 10 bases between them. The CDR3 consists of 11 residues. CDR1 and CDR2 (germline): LNHNV, YYDKDF (reference sequence). In DNA form, the CDR3 reads TGTGCCACCTTGAAGGGGGCTGAAGCTTTCTTT. As protein: CATLKGAEAFF.

J is TRBJ1-3 and V is TRBV5-4; 7 bases map to TRBD1. After removal of 4 bases from V and 5 bases from J, the junction contained 12 bases not matched to a gene. The CDR3 loop spans 16 amino acids. Germline V gene data show CDR1 as SGHNT and CDR2 as YYREEE (reference sequence). The CDR3 coding sequence is TGTGCCAGCAGCAACTCGGGGACAGCCGACCGAAACACCATATATTTT. This encodes CASSNSGTADRNTIYF.

This clone was picked up one time. The chain carries TRBV7-2 and TRBJ2-3; D gene uncertain. This CDR3 has 12 amino acids. Trimming removed 5 bases at V and 6 bases at J, with 9 bases between. Germline-derived CDR1 and CDR2 are SGHTA and FQGNSA. CDR3 in amino acids: CASSPMGDTQYF. In DNA, the CDR3 is TGTGCCAGCAGCCCAATGGGCGATACGCAGTATTTT.

This chain uses TRBV30 with TRBJ1-5, with D hard to call. V lost 1 base and J lost 10, with 11 bases in between. This CDR3 region has 12 residues. The V gene's germline CDR1 is GTSNPN and CDR2 SVGIG (reference sequence). DNA for the CDR3: TGTGCCTGGAGTGACCCCCCCGGTCCCCAGCATTTT. Its protein is CAWSDPPGPQHF.

The CDR3 DNA reads TGTGCCAGCAGCTTAGTTCTCCAGCGCGTCTCTGGAAACACCATATATTTT. Its translation: CASSLVLQRVSGNTIYF. V usage is TRBV7-8 and J usage is TRBJ1-3; no clear D. This CDR3 is 17 amino acids long. V dropped 1 base and J dropped 0 bases, with 13 bases sitting between them. Looked up from germline, CDR1 is SGHVS and CDR2 is FQNEAQ.